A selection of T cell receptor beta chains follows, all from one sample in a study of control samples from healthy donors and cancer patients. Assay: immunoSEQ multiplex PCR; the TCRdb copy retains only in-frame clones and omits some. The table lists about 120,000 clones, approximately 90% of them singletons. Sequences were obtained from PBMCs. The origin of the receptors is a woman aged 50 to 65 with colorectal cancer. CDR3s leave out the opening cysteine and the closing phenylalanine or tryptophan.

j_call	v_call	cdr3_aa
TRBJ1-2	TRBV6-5	ASMGTPEEGYT
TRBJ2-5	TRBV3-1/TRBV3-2	ASSPGTMETQY
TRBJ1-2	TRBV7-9	ASSLGSRGGDGYT
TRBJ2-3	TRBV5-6	ASSLYSGGGVTDTQY
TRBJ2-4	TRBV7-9	ASSHGQAQNIQY
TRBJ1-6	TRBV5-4	ASSLDPGQGSSPLH
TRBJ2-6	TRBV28	ASNTGELIGANVLT
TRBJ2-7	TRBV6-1	ASSETFINEQY
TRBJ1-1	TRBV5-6	ALRSGNTEAF
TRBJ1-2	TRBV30	AWSSAVDLGGYT
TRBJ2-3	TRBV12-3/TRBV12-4	ASSLSGVKQY
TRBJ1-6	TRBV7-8	AVQPATNSPLH
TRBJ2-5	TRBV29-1	SVAAVEETQY
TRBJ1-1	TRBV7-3	ASSSSLGSTEAF
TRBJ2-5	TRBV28	ASSTTREGRWETQY
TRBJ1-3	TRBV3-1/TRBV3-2	ASSQADSGNTIY
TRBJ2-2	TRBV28	ATRGAGNTGELF